Here is one T cell receptor beta chain with its context. This sample is drawn from a study of T cells in Graves' hyperthyroidism and ophthalmopathy. Study background: Peripheral blood collection took place at initial diagnosis, before any treatment.

Amplified TCR beta CDR3 regions derived from RNA transcripts. First-round RT-PCR with HTBI primers amplified the TCR CDR3 region. MiXCR was run by TCRdb on the multiplex PCR reads, yielding one entry per CDR3 protein. This table holds 95,000 to 110,000 distinct CDR3 sequences, around a sixth found once. Not enrolled were patients with uncontrolled infection, other autoimmune disease, pregnancy or lactation. The source of the PBMCs was 9.5 to 10 ml of fresh peripheral blood. Germline CDR1 SGHTS, CDR2 YDEGEE. J gave up 8 bases and V 4 bases, and 11 bases lay outside the gene matches. This CDR3 has 15 residues.

This clonotype was obtained from a woman aged 45 to 65 with Graves' hyperthyroidism. The source material was blood. The chain has TRBV5-8 and TRBJ2-1; 8 bases agree with TRBD2. The CDR3 coding sequence is TGTGCCAGCAGCACTGCACCGGGGGGGTTAGATGAGCAGTTCTTC. Translating gives CASSTAPGGLDEQFF.